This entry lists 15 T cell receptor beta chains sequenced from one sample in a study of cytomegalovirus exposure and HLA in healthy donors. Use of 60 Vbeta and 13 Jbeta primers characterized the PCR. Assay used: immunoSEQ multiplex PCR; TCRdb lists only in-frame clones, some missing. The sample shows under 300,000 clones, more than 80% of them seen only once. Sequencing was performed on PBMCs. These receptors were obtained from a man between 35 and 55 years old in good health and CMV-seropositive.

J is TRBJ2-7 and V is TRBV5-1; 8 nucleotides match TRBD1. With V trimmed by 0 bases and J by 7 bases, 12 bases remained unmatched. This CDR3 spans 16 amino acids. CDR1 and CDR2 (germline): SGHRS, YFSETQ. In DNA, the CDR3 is TGCGCCAGCAGCTTGGCCCCGAGGCAGGGGGCGCGTGAGCAGTACTTC. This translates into CASSLAPRQGAREQYF.

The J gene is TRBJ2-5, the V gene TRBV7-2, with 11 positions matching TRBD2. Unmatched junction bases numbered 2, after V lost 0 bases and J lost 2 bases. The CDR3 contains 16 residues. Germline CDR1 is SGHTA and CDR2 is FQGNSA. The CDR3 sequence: CASSLATSGGQETQYF. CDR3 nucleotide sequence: TGTGCCAGCAGCTTAGCAACTAGCGGGGGACAAGAGACCCAGTACTTC.

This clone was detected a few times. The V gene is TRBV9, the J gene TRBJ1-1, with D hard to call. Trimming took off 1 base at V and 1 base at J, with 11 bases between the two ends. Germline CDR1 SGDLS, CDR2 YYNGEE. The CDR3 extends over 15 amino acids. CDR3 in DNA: TGTGCCAGCAGCGTACAGACAACGAGGAACACTGAAGCTTTCTTT. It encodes CASSVQTTRNTEAFF.

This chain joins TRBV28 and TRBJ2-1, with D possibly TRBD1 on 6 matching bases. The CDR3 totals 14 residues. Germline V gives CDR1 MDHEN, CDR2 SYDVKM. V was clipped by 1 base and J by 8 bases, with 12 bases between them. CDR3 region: CASSLSGAEDEQFF. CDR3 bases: TGTGCCAGCAGTTTATCAGGGGCCGAGGATGAGCAGTTCTTC.

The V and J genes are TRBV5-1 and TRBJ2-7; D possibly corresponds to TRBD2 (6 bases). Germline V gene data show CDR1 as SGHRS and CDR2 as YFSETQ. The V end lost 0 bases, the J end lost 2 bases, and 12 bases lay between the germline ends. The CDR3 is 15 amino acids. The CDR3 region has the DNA TGCGCCAGCAGCTTGGGGCTAGCGAGACCCTACGAGCAGTACTTC. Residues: CASSLGLARPYEQYF. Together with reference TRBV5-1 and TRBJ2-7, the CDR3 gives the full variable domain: KAGVTQTPRYLIKTRGQQVTLSCSPISGHRSVSWYQQTPGQGLQFLFEYFSETQRNKGNFPGRFSGRQFSNSRSEMNVSTLELGDSALYLCASSLGLARPYEQYFGPGTRLTVT.

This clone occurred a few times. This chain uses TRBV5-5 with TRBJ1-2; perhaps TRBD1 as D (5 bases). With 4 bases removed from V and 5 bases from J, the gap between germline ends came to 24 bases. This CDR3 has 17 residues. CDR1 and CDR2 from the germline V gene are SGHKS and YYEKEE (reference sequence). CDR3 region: CASSPRVGGSRPYGYTF. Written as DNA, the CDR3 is TGTGCCAGCAGCCCCCGGGTGGGGGGTTCTCGTCCTTATGGCTACACCTTC.

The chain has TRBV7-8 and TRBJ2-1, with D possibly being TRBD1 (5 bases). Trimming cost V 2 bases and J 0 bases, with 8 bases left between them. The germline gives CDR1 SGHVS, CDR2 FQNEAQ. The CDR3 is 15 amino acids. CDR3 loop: CASSLMQGSYNEQFF. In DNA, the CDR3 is TGTGCCAGCAGCTTAATGCAGGGCTCCTACAATGAGCAGTTCTTC.

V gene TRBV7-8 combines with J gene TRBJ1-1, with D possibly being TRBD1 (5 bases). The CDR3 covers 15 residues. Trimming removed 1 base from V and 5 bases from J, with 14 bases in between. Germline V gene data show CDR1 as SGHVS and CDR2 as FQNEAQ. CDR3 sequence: CASSLVLSGLTEAFF. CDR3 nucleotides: TGTGCCAGCAGCTTAGTCCTATCAGGGTTGACTGAAGCTTTCTTT.

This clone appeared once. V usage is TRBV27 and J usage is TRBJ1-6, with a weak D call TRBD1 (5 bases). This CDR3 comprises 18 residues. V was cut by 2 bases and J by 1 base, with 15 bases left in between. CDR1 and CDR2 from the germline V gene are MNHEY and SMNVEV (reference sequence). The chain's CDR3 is CASSLEWAGRSYNSPLHF. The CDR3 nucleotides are TGTGCCAGCAGTTTAGAGTGGGCAGGGAGGTCCTATAATTCACCCCTCCACTTT.

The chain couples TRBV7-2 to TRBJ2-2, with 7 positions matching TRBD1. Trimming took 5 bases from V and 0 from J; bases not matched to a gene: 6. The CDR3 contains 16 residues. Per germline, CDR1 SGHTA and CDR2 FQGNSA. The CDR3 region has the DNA TGTGCCAGCAGCGTGGGACAGTTCGCGAACACCGGGGAGCTGTTTTTT. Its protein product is CASSVGQFANTGELFF.

The CDR3 bases are TGCGCCAGCAGCTCTCTGGAGGGCCTCTACAATGAGCAGTTCTTC. It yields the protein CASSSLEGLYNEQFF. The chain joins TRBV5-1 to TRBJ2-1; tentative D call: TRBD2 (6 bases). The germline V and J ends were trimmed by 3 bases and 3 bases, with 13 bases remaining between them. This CDR3 has 15 residues. Germline CDR1 and CDR2: SGHRS and YFSETQ.

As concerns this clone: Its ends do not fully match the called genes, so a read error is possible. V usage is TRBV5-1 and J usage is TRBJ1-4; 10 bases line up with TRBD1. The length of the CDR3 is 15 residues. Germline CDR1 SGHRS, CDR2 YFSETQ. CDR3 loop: CASGFDRGRSEKLFF. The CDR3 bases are TGCGCCAGCGGCTTCGACAGGGGGCGAAGTGAAAAACTGTTTTTT.

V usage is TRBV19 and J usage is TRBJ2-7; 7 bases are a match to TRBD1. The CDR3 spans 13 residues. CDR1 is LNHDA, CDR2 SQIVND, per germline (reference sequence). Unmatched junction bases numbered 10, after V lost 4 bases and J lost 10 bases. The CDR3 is CASSTGQAAGQYF. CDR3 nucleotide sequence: TGTGCCAGTAGTACCGGACAGGCGGCTGGTCAGTACTTC.

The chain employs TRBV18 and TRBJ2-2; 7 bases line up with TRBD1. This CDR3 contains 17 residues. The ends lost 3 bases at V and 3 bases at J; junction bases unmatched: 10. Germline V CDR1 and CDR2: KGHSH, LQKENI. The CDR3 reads CASSPQGQSRDTGELFF. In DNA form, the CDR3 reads TGTGCCAGCTCACCGCAGGGACAGTCAAGGGACACCGGGGAGCTGTTTTTT.

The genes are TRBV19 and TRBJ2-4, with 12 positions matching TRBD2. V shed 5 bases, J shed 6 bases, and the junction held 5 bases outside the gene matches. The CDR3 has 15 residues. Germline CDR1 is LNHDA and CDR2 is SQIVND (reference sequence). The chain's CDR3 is CASSVTSGSRNIQYF. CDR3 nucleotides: TGTGCCAGTAGTGTGACTAGCGGGAGTAGAAACATTCAGTACTTC.